Listed below are T cell receptor beta chains from one sample, sequenced in a study of metastatic and nonmetastatic thyroid tumors. TCRdb re-analyzed the PCR reads using MiXCR. The sample shows roughly 59,000 clones, under 20% of them seen only once. The sequenced sample was blood. These TCRs come from a male donor with papillary thyroid cancer or a benign thyroid nodule (not recorded which). Some clones in this sample may be carry-over from other donors' samples. Each CDR3 is given with its conserved first and last residue. The D gene is left open where the match is weak. Size tells how often a clone was seen (once, few, many) or the class of an expanded clone, and some rows leave it out.

V gene	clone size	D gene	J gene	CDR3 DNA	CDR3 protein
TRBV7-6	many	.	TRBJ1-1	TGTGCCAGCAGCTTAGAAAGTTACACTGAAGCTTTCTTT	CASSLESYTEAFF
TRBV4-1	many	TRBD2	TRBJ2-1	TGCGCCAGCAGCCAAGATGGGACTAGCGGGGCCGAGCAGTTCTTC	CASSQDGTSGAEQFF
TRBV12-3/TRBV12-4	.	.	TRBJ1-3	TGTGCCAGCAGGCGAGGGGGATCTGGAAACACCATATATTTT	CASRRGGSGNTIYF
TRBV12-3/TRBV12-4	few	.	TRBJ1-1	TGTGCCAGCAGTTACCTAAGGACGGGGCGGACTGAAGCTCTCTTT	CASSYLRTGRTEALF
TRBV10-1	.	TRBD2	TRBJ2-1	TGCGCCAGCAGTGATGTGACTAGCGGTCCAAGCTCCTACAATGAGCAGTTCTTC	CASSDVTSGPSSYNEQFF
TRBV9	once	.	TRBJ2-7	TGTGCCAGCAGCGTAGCGGGGGCGTGTATTAACGAGCAGTACTTC	CASSVAGACINEQYF
TRBV10-2	many	.	TRBJ2-1	TGCGCCAGCAGTGATGGGTGGGTCGGTGAGCAGTTCTTC	CASSDGWVGEQFF
TRBV27	many	.	TRBJ2-3	TGTGCCAGCAGTTTATCGTGGGGCGATACGCAGTATTTT	CASSLSWGDTQYF
TRBV18	once	.	TRBJ1-1	TGTTCCATCTCACCGGAGGGGGGCCAGAACACTGAAGCTTTCTTT	CSISPEGGQNTEAFF
TRBV18	many	.	TRBJ1-1	TGTGCCAGCTCACCATCGTCGGGGATTGGGAACACTGAAGCTTTCTTT	CASSPSSGIGNTEAFF
TRBV5-8	many	.	TRBJ1-4	TGTGCCAGCAGCAAAGACCCAACTAATGAAAAACTGTTTTTT	CASSKDPTNEKLFF
TRBV29-1	many	TRBD1	TRBJ2-3	TGCAGCGCCGCCGGGACAGGGCAGGGCGGGGGGCAGTATTTT	CSAAGTGQGGGQYF
TRBV5-1	many	.	TRBJ2-7	TGCGCCAGCAGCTTGGAGTCCGGGAGCAGAGCCGAGCAGTACTTC	CASSLESGSRAEQYF
TRBV7-8	many	TRBD1	TRBJ1-6	TGTGCCAGCAGCTCCCAGAAGAGGACAGGGTTTCGCAGTAGTTCACCCCTCCACTTT	CASSSQKRTGFRSSSPLHF
TRBV28	many	.	TRBJ2-1	TGTGCCACAAAAAGGTCTAGCGAATATAATGAGCAGTTCTTC	CATKRSSEYNEQFF
TRBV6-5	many	.	TRBJ2-7	TGTGCCAGCAGTTACTCGCGCGGGGCGGGGGAGCAGTACTTC	CASSYSRGAGEQYF
TRBV28	few	.	TRBJ1-2	TGTGCCAGCACATGGGTGACGCGGGGCTATGGCTACACCTTC	CASTWVTRGYGYTF
TRBV30	.	.	TRBJ1-1	TGTCGGGGGGGTGACACTGAAGCTTTCTTT	CRGGDTEAFF
TRBV5-1	many	.	TRBJ2-1	TGCGCCAGCAGCTTGGAGGGGTTGGGGTCCTCCTACAATGAGCAGTTCTTC	CASSLEGLGSSYNEQFF
TRBV28	few	.	TRBJ2-3	TGTGCCAGCAGTAAGGTAGTAGATACGCAGTATTTT	CASSKVVDTQYF
TRBV19	.	.	TRBJ2-3	TGTGCCAGTAGTAAGGACCCCTATTCGGTTTCAGATACGCAGTATTTT	CASSKDPYSVSDTQYF
TRBV6-1	many	.	TRBJ1-6	TGTGCCAGCAGTTCCCCGCGGGGGGGGTCACCCCTCCACTTT	CASSSPRGGSPLHF
TRBV6-1	many	TRBD1	TRBJ1-6	TGTGCCAGCAGTGATTCTGGACAGGGCGTCTCCTATAATTCACCCCTCCACTTT	CASSDSGQGVSYNSPLHF
TRBV27	many	TRBD2	TRBJ2-3	TGTGCCAGCAGTTCGAGGACTAGCGGGGAAGATACGCAGTATTTT	CASSSRTSGEDTQYF
TRBV18	many	TRBD1	TRBJ1-5	TGTGCCAGCTCGGGACAGGGGAAGGATCAGCCCCAGCATTTT	CASSGQGKDQPQHF
TRBV11-3	many	TRBD1	TRBJ2-1	TGTGCCAGCAGCCTGACCAACAGGGGGAGTCAGCAGTTCTTC	CASSLTNRGSQQFF
TRBV15	many	TRBD2	TRBJ2-3	TGTGCCACCAGCGTACAGCGGGAAGCCACAGATACGCAGTATTTT	CATSVQREATDTQYF
TRBV5-8	.	TRBD1	TRBJ1-6	TGTGCCAGCAGCTTGGTAGGACAGGGTGGTTCACCCCTCCACTTT	CASSLVGQGGSPLHF
TRBV20-1	.	TRBD1	TRBJ2-7	TGCAGTGCCAATACCGGGACAGGGGGCTCCTACGAGCAGTACTTC	CSANTGTGGSYEQYF
TRBV6-5	.	.	TRBJ2-7	TGTGCCAGCAGTTACTCATCTCAGAGTACCTACGAGCAGTACTTC	CASSYSSQSTYEQYF
TRBV11-2	many	TRBD1	TRBJ1-1	TGTGCCAGCAGCTTAGGGACAGGCCGCGGCACTGAAGCTTTCTTT	CASSLGTGRGTEAFF
TRBV25-1	few	.	TRBJ2-3	TGTGCAAGAAAGAACACTGACACAGATACGCAGTATTTT	CARKNTDTDTQYF
TRBV29-1	many	.	TRBJ1-4	TGCAGCGTTGAAAGAGGGGCGGGTGAAAAACTGTTTTTT	CSVERGAGEKLFF
TRBV3-1	many	.	TRBJ2-5	TGTGCCAGCAGCCCTCGGGGGGCGGCCCAAGAGACCCAGTACTTC	CASSPRGAAQETQYF
TRBV7-2	many	TRBD1	TRBJ1-1	TGTGCCAGCAGCTTAGAAGTGGCAGGGGGCACTGAAGCTTTCTTT	CASSLEVAGGTEAFF
TRBV29-1	many	TRBD1	TRBJ2-1	TGCAGCGTTGAAACCGGGACAGGGGTATTGATTAATGAGCAGTTCTTC	CSVETGTGVLINEQFF
TRBV13	many	TRBD1	TRBJ1-3	TGTGCCAGCAGCTCGACAGGGGGCCGTGGAAACACCATATATTTT	CASSSTGGRGNTIYF
TRBV20-1	.	TRBD1	TRBJ2-1	TGCAGTTCCGTGGCCGTGGTACAGGGGTACAATGAGCAGTTCTTC	CSSVAVVQGYNEQFF
TRBV6-2/TRBV6-3	many	.	TRBJ2-2	TGTGCCAGCGCCAGTGGGGGGCGGGACACCGGGGAGCTGTTTTTT	CASASGGRDTGELFF
TRBV18	.	.	TRBJ2-2	TGTGCCAGCTCACCGGCGAACACCGGGGAGCTGTTTTTT	CASSPANTGELFF
TRBV6-1	many	.	TRBJ2-3	TGTGCCAGCGGAAGGGGGGAGGGAACGTCAGATACGCAGTATTTT	CASGRGEGTSDTQYF
TRBV28	.	.	TRBJ1-5	TGTGCCAGCAGTCCTCTTGGCCAGCATCAGCCCCAGCATTTT	CASSPLGQHQPQHF
TRBV10-2	few	.	TRBJ1-1	TGCGCCAGTCTGGGCGGAACTAAAGCTTTCTTT	CASLGGTKAFF
TRBV9	many	TRBD1	TRBJ2-3	TGTGCCAGCAGCACCGTAGAGGGACAGGTAGATACGCAGTATTTT	CASSTVEGQVDTQYF
TRBV9	many	TRBD1	TRBJ2-2	TGTGCCAGCAGCTCCCGGGACAGTAACACCGGGGAGCTGTTTTTT	CASSSRDSNTGELFF
TRBV30	.	.	TRBJ1-5	TGTGCCTGGAGTTTATTACGAGGCGGCAATCAGCACCAGCATTTT	CAWSLLRGGNQHQHF
TRBV7-8	many	.	TRBJ2-1	TGTGCCAGCAGCGCCACGGGTAATGAGCAGTTCTTC	CASSATGNEQFF
TRBV4-1	many	TRBD2	TRBJ2-1	TGCGCCAGCAGCCAAGAGGGTGGACTAGCGGGAGTCGAGCAGTTCTTC	CASSQEGGLAGVEQFF